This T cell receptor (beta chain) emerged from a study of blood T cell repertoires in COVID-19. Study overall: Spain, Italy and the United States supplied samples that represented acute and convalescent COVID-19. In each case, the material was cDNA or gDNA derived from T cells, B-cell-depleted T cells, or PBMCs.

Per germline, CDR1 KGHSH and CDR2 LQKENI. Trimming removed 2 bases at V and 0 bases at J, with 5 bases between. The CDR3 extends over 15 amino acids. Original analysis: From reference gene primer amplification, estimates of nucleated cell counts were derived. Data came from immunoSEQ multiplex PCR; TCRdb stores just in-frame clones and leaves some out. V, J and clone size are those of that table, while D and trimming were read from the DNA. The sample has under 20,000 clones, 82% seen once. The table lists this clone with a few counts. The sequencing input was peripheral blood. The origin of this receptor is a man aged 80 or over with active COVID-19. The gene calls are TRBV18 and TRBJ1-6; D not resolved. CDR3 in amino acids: CASSPDTSYNSPLHF. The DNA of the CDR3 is TGTGCCAGCTCACCAGACACCTCCTATAATTCACCCCTCCACTTT.